One sample yielded the 15 T cell receptor beta chains listed below, sequenced in a study of cytomegalovirus exposure and HLA in healthy donors. The PCR was carried out with 60 Vbeta primers and 13 Jbeta primers. Sequencing used immunoSEQ multiplex PCR; TCRdb keeps in-frame clones, though not all of them. This sample has some 200,000 clones, with 77% found just once. Sequenced input: PBMCs. The source of these receptors is a woman in her sixties in good health and CMV-seropositive.

Of note for this clone: At one of its ends the junction is not consistent with the germline gene, which may arise from a read error. V is TRBV4-1 and J is TRBJ2-4; TRBD1 matches at 9 bases. The CDR3 length is 17 residues. Looked up from germline, CDR1 is MGHRA and CDR2 is YSYEKL. The CDR3 DNA is TGCGCCAGCAGCCAAGAAAGTCCGGGACAGGGCAAAGACATTCAGTACTTC. Encoded protein: CASSQESPGQGKDIQYF.

V gene TRBV11-3 combines with J gene TRBJ1-6; D is uncertain. Germline assignment: CDR1 SGHNT and CDR2 YENEEA. This CDR3 has 16 residues. V lost 4 bases, J lost 0 bases, and 10 bases lay in between. CDR3 sequence: CASSYTGSSYNSPLHF. CDR3 bases: TGTGCCAGCAGCTATACGGGGAGCTCCTATAATTCACCCCTCCACTTT.

The chain couples TRBV4-2 to TRBJ1-3, with 11 positions matching TRBD1. V was pared by 2 bases and J by 3 bases, with 6 bases of the junction left unmatched. The CDR3 contains 17 residues. Germline V lookup: CDR1 LGHNA, CDR2 YNFKEQ. CDR3: CASSQTGQGAGGNTIYF. DNA for the CDR3: TGTGCCAGCAGCCAAACCGGACAGGGGGCCGGTGGAAACACCATATATTTT.

This clone was seen a handful of times. The chain joins TRBV21-1 to TRBJ1-5; the listed D gene, TRBD1, was not tested against the DNA. TRBV21-1 counts as a pseudogene. This CDR3 contains 19 residues. The DNA of the CDR3 is TGTGCCAGCAGCACTTCCGGGACAGGGGGCATCAATAGCAATCAGCCCCAGCATTTT. Its translation is CASSTSGTGGINSNQPQHF.

V is TRBV6-1 and J is TRBJ1-1; D might be TRBD1 (6 bases). Germline CDR1 reads MNHNS; CDR2 reads SASEGT. The CDR3 runs to 15 residues. V was cut by 6 bases and J by 0 bases, with 14 bases left in between. The CDR3: CASSGGAPLNTEAFF. The CDR3 DNA reads as TGTGCCAGCAGCGGGGGGGCCCCCTTGAACACTGAAGCTTTCTTT.

This clone was counted a few times. V and J are TRBV7-2 and TRBJ2-6, with 8 positions matching TRBD1. Unmatched junction bases numbered 10, after V lost 5 bases and J lost 4 bases. Per the germline V gene, CDR1 is SGHTA and CDR2 is FQGNSA. The CDR3 length is 17 residues. The CDR3 spells CASSLRTGNAGANVLTF. The CDR3 region has the DNA TGTGCCAGCAGCCTCCGGACAGGGAACGCCGGGGCCAACGTCCTGACTTTC.

This CDR3 is CASSPRGLSRDEQYF. In DNA form, the CDR3 reads TGCGCCAGCAGCCCCCGGGGACTTTCGAGGGACGAGCAGTACTTC. The V call is TRBV4-1, the J call TRBJ2-7, with D maybe TRBD2 (6 bases). The germline V and J ends were trimmed by 4 bases and 5 bases, with 18 bases remaining between them. The CDR3 has 15 amino acids. Germline V gives CDR1 MGHRA, CDR2 YSYEKL.

The V and J genes are TRBV28 and TRBJ1-4; tentatively, D is TRBD1 (6 bases). The germline V gene encodes CDR1 MDHEN and CDR2 SYDVKM. The ends were cut back, 7 bases at V and 7 bases at J, with 19 bases in the middle. CDR3 size: 15 residues. The CDR3 region has the DNA TGTGCCAGCACCCTAGGCGGGGGGCCAGGTGAAAAACTGTTTTTT. The encoded protein is CASTLGGGPGEKLFF.

The chain couples TRBV28 to TRBJ2-7; the D is unclear. Germline V CDR1 and CDR2: MDHEN, SYDVKM. Trimming took off 8 bases at V and 0 bases at J, with 17 bases between the two ends. This CDR3 contains 15 residues. DNA of the CDR3: TGTGCCAGCCCCCCCCCAGGATCAAGCTCCTACGAGCAGTACTTC. Amino acid sequence: CASPPPGSSSYEQYF.

This clone was observed a few times. J is TRBJ1-5 and V is TRBV6-1; D is unresolved. Germline V lookup: CDR1 MNHNS, CDR2 SASEGT. V lost 1 base and J 3 bases, leaving 7 bases between the germline ends. CDR3 length equals 14 residues. CDR3 sequence: CASSEELNNQPQHF. The CDR3 DNA follows: TGTGCCAGCAGTGAAGAGCTTAACAATCAGCCCCAGCATTTT.

The chain uses TRBV5-6 and TRBJ1-1, with TRBD1 matching 7 bases. V was pared by 5 bases and J by 5 bases, with 9 bases of the junction left unmatched. Germline values: CDR1 SGHDT, CDR2 YYEEEE. CDR3 length: 14 residues. CDR3 DNA: TGTGCCAGCAGAGAATACAGGGGAGTAACTGAAGCTTTCTTT. Encoded protein: CASREYRGVTEAFF.

This clone has a handful of counts. The chain is built from TRBV5-4 and TRBJ2-3, with 9 bases that match TRBD2. The CDR3 is 15 amino acids. The ends lost 2 bases at V and 2 bases at J; junction bases unmatched: 3. CDR1 is SGHNT and CDR2 is YYREEE in the germline V gene (reference sequence). In nucleotides, the CDR3 is TGTGCCAGCAGCTTAAGACTAGCGGACACAGATACGCAGTATTTT. It codes for CASSLRLADTDTQYF. The full variable domain, in which reference TRBV5-4 and TRBJ2-3 provide the parts outside the CDR3, is ETGVTQSPTHLIKTRGQQVTLRCSSQSGHNTVSWYQQALGQGPQFIFQYYREEENGRGNFPPRFSGLQFPNYSSELNVNALELDDSALYLCASSLRLADTDTQYFGPGTRLTVL.

V usage is TRBV10-2 and J usage is TRBJ1-5; D is uncertain. The germline gives CDR1 WSHSY, CDR2 SAAADI. The CDR3 consists of 13 residues. Trimming took 8 bases from V and 6 from J, leaving 14 bases between them. CDR3 protein: CASATGLSQPQHF. The DNA of the CDR3 is TGCGCCAGCGCGACGGGTTTGAGTCAGCCCCAGCATTTT.

This clone was found a few times. The chain joins TRBV7-9 to TRBJ2-1; 9 bases map to TRBD2. Looked up from germline, CDR1 is SEHNR and CDR2 is FQNEAQ (reference sequence). V gave up 7 bases and J gave up 3 bases; unmatched junction bases: 13. CDR3 length: 17 residues. In nucleotides, the CDR3 is TGTGCCAGCACCTCTCGAGGGGCGGGAGGGAGCTACAATGAGCAGTTCTTC. Its protein is CASTSRGAGGSYNEQFF.

J is TRBJ1-4 and V is TRBV19, with 10 bases that match TRBD1. J lost 7 bases, V lost 7 bases, and 3 bases had no gene match. The CDR3 totals 13 residues. The germline CDR1 and CDR2 sequences are LNHDA and SQIVND (reference sequence). In nucleotides, the CDR3 is TGTGCCAGTAATGACAGGGGGCGTGAAAAACTGTTTTTT. As protein: CASNDRGREKLFF.